The rows below give T cell receptor beta chains drawn from one sample of a study of shared clonotypes between healthy human individuals. The protocol was immunoSEQ multiplex PCR, while the TCRdb copy is restricted to in-frame clones and leaves out a portion. The table lists roughly 1,000,000 clones, 78% of them singletons. The specimen was memory CD4+ T cells from PBMCs. The origin of the receptors is a man between 18 and 29 years old in good health. Some clones in this sample may be carry-over from other donors' samples. Each CDR3 is given with its conserved first and last residue. D genes are given only for firm matches. Size tells how often a clone was seen (once, few, many) or the class of an expanded clone, and some rows leave it out.

DNA: TGTGCCAGTAGTTACAACAAGAACACTGAAGCTTTCTTT
CDR3: CASSYNKNTEAFF
length: 13
size: many
J: TRBJ1-1
V: TRBV19
D: -

DNA: TGTGCGTACACGGGAAACACCATATATTTT
CDR3: CAYTGNTIYF
length: 10
size: few
J: TRBJ1-3
V: TRBV27
D: -

DNA: TGTGCCAGCAGTGAATACGGGCTGTACGAGCAGTACTTC
CDR3: CASSEYGLYEQYF
length: 13
size: -
J: TRBJ2-7
V: TRBV25-1
D: -

DNA: TGTGCCTCACGCGGGGGGGCAGGGGCCTCCTACGAGCAGTACTTC
CDR3: CASRGGAGASYEQYF
length: 15
size: -
J: TRBJ2-7
V: TRBV6-1
D: TRBD2

DNA: TGCGCCAGCAGCCAAGATTGGAACTCACCAAACGGGTTCTTC
CDR3: CASSQDWNSPNGFF
length: 14
size: -
J: TRBJ2-1
V: TRBV4-1
D: -

DNA: TGTGCCTGGAGTAAAAGTAGAAATCAGCCCCAGCATTTT
CDR3: CAWSKSRNQPQHF
length: 13
size: -
J: TRBJ1-5
V: TRBV30
D: -

DNA: TGTGCCAGCAGTGAAGGGACCTACGAGCAGTACTTC
CDR3: CASSEGTYEQYF
length: 12
size: -
J: TRBJ2-7
V: TRBV6-1
D: -

DNA: TGCGCCAGCAGCTTGGAGGGGGCAACTAATGAAAAACTGTTTTTT
CDR3: CASSLEGATNEKLFF
length: 15
size: few
J: TRBJ1-4
V: TRBV5-1
D: -

DNA: TGTGCCAGCAGTTACCGACTAGCGGAAGAGGCCCAGTACTTC
CDR3: CASSYRLAEEAQYF
length: 14
size: -
J: TRBJ2-5
V: TRBV6-5
D: TRBD2

DNA: TGCGCCAGCAGCATGGGGAGCGGGACGATGTACAATGAGCAGTTCTTC
CDR3: CASSMGSGTMYNEQFF
length: 16
size: -
J: TRBJ2-1
V: TRBV5-1
D: TRBD2

DNA: TGTGCCAGCAGCTTTCCAGATTACTATGGCTACACCTTC
CDR3: CASSFPDYYGYTF
length: 13
size: -
J: TRBJ1-2
V: TRBV5-4
D: -

DNA: TGTGCCAGCAGCCTAACCGGGAGGTTGTCCGAGCAGTACTTC
CDR3: CASSLTGRLSEQYF
length: 14
size: -
J: TRBJ2-7
V: TRBV7-2
D: TRBD2

DNA: TGTGCCAGCAGCCAGGAAACCCTTGGTCACACTAACTATGGCTACACCTTC
CDR3: CASSQETLGHTNYGYTF
length: 17
size: -
J: TRBJ1-2
V: TRBV4-2
D: -

DNA: TGTGCCAGCAGCTTGGGTGGGGGCAATCAGCCCCAGCATTTT
CDR3: CASSLGGGNQPQHF
length: 14
size: -
J: TRBJ1-5
V: TRBV7-4
D: -

DNA: TGTGCCAGCAGTTCCGGGACAGGGATTACTGAAGCTTTCTTT
CDR3: CASSSGTGITEAFF
length: 14
size: -
J: TRBJ1-1
V: TRBV6-5
D: TRBD1

DNA: TGTGCCAGCTCACCGCAGCGAAATTACGAGCAGTACTTC
CDR3: CASSPQRNYEQYF
length: 13
size: -
J: TRBJ2-7
V: TRBV18
D: -

DNA: TGTGCCAGCTCACCATTGGAGAGCAATGAAAAACTGTTTTTT
CDR3: CASSPLESNEKLFF
length: 14
size: -
J: TRBJ1-4
V: TRBV18
D: -

DNA: TGCGCCAGCGGGACTAGTAGCGAGACCCAGTACTTC
CDR3: CASGTSSETQYF
length: 12
size: -
J: TRBJ2-5
V: TRBV5-1
D: TRBD2

DNA: TGTGCCACCGGGGTCTTCGGGCCCGGGGAGCTGTTTTTT
CDR3: CATGVFGPGELFF
length: 13
size: -
J: TRBJ2-2
V: TRBV2
D: -

DNA: TGCGCCAGCAGCCAAGATCCGGGTTGGAACACTGAAGCTTTCTTT
CDR3: CASSQDPGWNTEAFF
length: 15
size: many
J: TRBJ1-1
V: TRBV4-1
D: -

DNA: TGTGCCAGCTCACCATTTCAGGGGCTGAGCTCTGGAAACACCATATATTTT
CDR3: CASSPFQGLSSGNTIYF
length: 17
size: -
J: TRBJ1-3
V: TRBV18
D: -

DNA: TGTGCCTGGAGCCAGACAGGAGGGGCTTTCGGAGCTTTCTTT
CDR3: CAWSQTGGAFGAFF
length: 14
size: -
J: TRBJ1-1
V: TRBV30
D: -

DNA: TGCGCCAGCAGCTTGGCGGGGGGCGGGACTGAAGCTTTCTTT
CDR3: CASSLAGGGTEAFF
length: 14
size: once
J: TRBJ1-1
V: TRBV5-1
D: -

DNA: TGTGCCAGCACGACAGGGGGCGGATACGAGCAGTACTTC
CDR3: CASTTGGGYEQYF
length: 13
size: -
J: TRBJ2-7
V: TRBV6-1
D: TRBD1

DNA: TGCAGCGTTGGGGACTACGAGCAGTACTTC
CDR3: CSVGDYEQYF
length: 10
size: -
J: TRBJ2-7
V: TRBV29-1
D: -

DNA: TGTGCCAGCAGCGTACTGGCTGGGGCCAACGTCCTGACTTTC
CDR3: CASSVLAGANVLTF
length: 14
size: -
J: TRBJ2-6
V: TRBV9
D: -

DNA: TGTGCCAGCAGCCGGACAGGGAGCACAGATACGCAGTATTTT
CDR3: CASSRTGSTDTQYF
length: 14
size: once
J: TRBJ2-3
V: TRBV7-9
D: TRBD1

DNA: TGTGCCAGCAGCCCCGGTTGGGGGGAGCAGTACTTC
CDR3: CASSPGWGEQYF
length: 12
size: once
J: TRBJ2-7
V: TRBV7-2
D: -

DNA: TGTGCCAGCAGCGTATCGACTGGTGAGGGGACAGGCCCCTATGGCTACACCTTC
CDR3: CASSVSTGEGTGPYGYTF
length: 18
size: -
J: TRBJ1-2
V: TRBV9
D: TRBD1

DNA: TGTGCCAGCAGCTTTTCGCCAGCGTACAATGAGCAGTTCTTC
CDR3: CASSFSPAYNEQFF
length: 14
size: once
J: TRBJ2-1
V: TRBV7-3
D: -

DNA: TGTGCCAGCAGCGTTGGACAGAACTACGAGCAGTACTTC
CDR3: CASSVGQNYEQYF
length: 13
size: -
J: TRBJ2-7
V: TRBV5-8
D: -

DNA: TGTGCCAGCTCACCCCAGGGGGACAGGGAGAACACTGAAGCTTTCTTT
CDR3: CASSPQGDRENTEAFF
length: 16
size: few
J: TRBJ1-1
V: TRBV18
D: TRBD1

DNA: TGTGCCAGCAGCAGGACAGGGGGCGGAGAAAAACTGTTTTTT
CDR3: CASSRTGGGEKLFF
length: 14
size: -
J: TRBJ1-4
V: TRBV5-4
D: TRBD1

DNA: TGCGCCAGCAGTGAAGCGCTGACGGCCCCCGGGGAGCTGTTTTTT
CDR3: CASSEALTAPGELFF
length: 15
size: -
J: TRBJ2-2
V: TRBV10-2
D: -

DNA: TGTGCCAGTAGTTATGCGGGAGGACCCACCCAAGAGACCCAGTACTTC
CDR3: CASSYAGGPTQETQYF
length: 16
size: once
J: TRBJ2-5
V: TRBV19
D: TRBD2

DNA: TGTGCCAGCTCCTTAAATCCAGGACCTAGCAATCAGCCCCAGCATTTT
CDR3: CASSLNPGPSNQPQHF
length: 16
size: once
J: TRBJ1-5
V: TRBV18
D: -

DNA: TGTGCCAGCAGTTTTGAGCAACGCAATCAGCCCCAGCATTTT
CDR3: CASSFEQRNQPQHF
length: 14
size: many
J: TRBJ1-5
V: TRBV28
D: -

DNA: TGTGCCATCAGTGGAGAGGGAGATAGCAATCAGCCCCAGCATTTT
CDR3: CAISGEGDSNQPQHF
length: 15
size: -
J: TRBJ1-5
V: TRBV10-3
D: -

DNA: TGTGCCACCAGCAGAGAGGATCCAGGGCAAGAGACCCAGTACTTC
CDR3: CATSREDPGQETQYF
length: 15
size: few
J: TRBJ2-5
V: TRBV15
D: -

DNA: TGTGCCAGCTCACCATATGTTAACTCAAGAGTTTGGGGCACCGGGGAGCTGTTTTTT
CDR3: CASSPYVNSRVWGTGELFF
length: 19
size: -
J: TRBJ2-2
V: TRBV18
D: -

DNA: TGTGCCACCAGCAGCGATGGCCCCGCGGCCTACAATGAGCAGTTCTTC
CDR3: CATSSDGPAAYNEQFF
length: 16
size: -
J: TRBJ2-1
V: TRBV15
D: -